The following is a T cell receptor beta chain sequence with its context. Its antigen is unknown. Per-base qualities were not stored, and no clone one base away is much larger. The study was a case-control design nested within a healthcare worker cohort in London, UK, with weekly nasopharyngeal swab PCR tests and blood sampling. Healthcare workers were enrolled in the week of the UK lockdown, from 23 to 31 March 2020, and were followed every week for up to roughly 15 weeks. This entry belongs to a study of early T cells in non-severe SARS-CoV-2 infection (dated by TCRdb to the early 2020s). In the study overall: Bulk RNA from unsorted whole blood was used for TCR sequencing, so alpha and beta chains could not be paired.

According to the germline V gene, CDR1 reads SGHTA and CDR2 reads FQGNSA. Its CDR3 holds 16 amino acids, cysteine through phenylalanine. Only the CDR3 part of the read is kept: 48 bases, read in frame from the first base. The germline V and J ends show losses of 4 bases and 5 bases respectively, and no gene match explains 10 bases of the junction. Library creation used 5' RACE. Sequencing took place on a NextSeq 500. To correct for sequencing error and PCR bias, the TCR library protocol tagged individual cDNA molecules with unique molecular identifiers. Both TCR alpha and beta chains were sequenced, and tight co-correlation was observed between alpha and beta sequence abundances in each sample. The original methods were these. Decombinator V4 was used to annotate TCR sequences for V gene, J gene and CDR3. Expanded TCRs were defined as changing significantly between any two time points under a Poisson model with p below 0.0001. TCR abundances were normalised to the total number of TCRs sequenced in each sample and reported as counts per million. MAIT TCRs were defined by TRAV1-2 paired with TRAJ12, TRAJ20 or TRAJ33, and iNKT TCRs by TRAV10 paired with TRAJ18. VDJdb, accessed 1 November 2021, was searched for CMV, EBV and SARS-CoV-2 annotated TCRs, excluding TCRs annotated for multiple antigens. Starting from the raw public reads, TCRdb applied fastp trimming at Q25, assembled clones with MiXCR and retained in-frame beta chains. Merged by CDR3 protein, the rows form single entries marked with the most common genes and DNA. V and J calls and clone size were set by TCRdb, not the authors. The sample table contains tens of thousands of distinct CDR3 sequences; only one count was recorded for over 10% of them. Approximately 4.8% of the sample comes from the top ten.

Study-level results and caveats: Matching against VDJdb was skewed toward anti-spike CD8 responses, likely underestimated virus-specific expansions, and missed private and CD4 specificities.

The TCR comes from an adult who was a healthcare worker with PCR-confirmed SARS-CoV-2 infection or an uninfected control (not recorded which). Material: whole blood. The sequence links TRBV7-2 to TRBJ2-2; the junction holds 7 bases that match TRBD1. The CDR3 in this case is CASSSRPGTVTGELFF. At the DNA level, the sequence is TGTGCCAGCAGCTCACGTCCCGGGACAGTAACCGGGGAGCTGTTTTTT.